This T cell receptor beta chain was sequenced during a study of blood T cell repertoires in COVID-19. The V gene end was trimmed by 4 bases and the J gene end by 1 base; junction bases not matched to a gene: 10. The CDR3 is 17 amino acids. Germline V gives CDR1 SGHDN, CDR2 FVKESK. TCRdb's table, derived via immunoSEQ multiplex PCR, lists solely in-frame clones and lacks some. The table has around 210,000 clones, about 90% seen once. The genes are TRBV14 and TRBJ2-1; the match to TRBD1 covers 7 bases. This receptor was taken from a woman aged 18-29 years who had recovered from COVID-19. Sequencing was carried out using PBMCs or T cells enriched from blood (not recorded which). The CDR3 loop is CASSPRLGTASYNEQFF. In DNA form, the CDR3 reads TGTGCCAGCAGCCCTAGGCTCGGGACAGCATCCTACAATGAGCAGTTCTTC.